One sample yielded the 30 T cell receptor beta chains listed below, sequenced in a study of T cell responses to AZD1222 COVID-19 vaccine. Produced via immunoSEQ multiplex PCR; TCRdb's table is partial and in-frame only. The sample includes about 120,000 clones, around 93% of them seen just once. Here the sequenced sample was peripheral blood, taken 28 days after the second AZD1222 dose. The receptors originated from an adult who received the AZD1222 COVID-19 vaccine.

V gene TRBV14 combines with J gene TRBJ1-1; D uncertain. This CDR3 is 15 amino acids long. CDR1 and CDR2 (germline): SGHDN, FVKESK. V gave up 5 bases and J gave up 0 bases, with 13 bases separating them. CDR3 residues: CASSFTRTVNTEAFF. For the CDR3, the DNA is TGTGCCAGCAGCTTTACCCGGACGGTGAACACTGAAGCTTTCTTT.

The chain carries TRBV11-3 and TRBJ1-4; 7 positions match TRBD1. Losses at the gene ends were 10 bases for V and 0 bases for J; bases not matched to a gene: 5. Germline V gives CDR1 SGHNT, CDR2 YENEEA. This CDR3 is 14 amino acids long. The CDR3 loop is CAITRGPTNEKLFF. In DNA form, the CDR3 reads TGTGCCATCACGAGGGGGCCAACTAATGAAAAACTGTTTTTT.

This chain's CDR3 is CASSKRLGGVGNEQFF. The CDR3 DNA is TGTGCCAGTAGTAAGCGGCTTGGGGGCGTTGGGAATGAGCAGTTCTTC. The V call is TRBV19, the J call TRBJ2-1, with a possible D match to TRBD1 (6 bases). The germline V gene encodes CDR1 LNHDA and CDR2 SQIVND (reference sequence). The germline V and J ends were trimmed by 4 bases and 7 bases, with 20 bases remaining between them. CDR3 length: 16 residues. The complete variable domain, with remaining parts taken from reference TRBV19 and TRBJ2-1, reads DGGITQSPKYLFRKEGQNVTLSCEQNLNHDAMYWYRQDPGQGLRLIYYSQIVNDFQKGDIAEGYSVSREKKESFPLTVTSAQKNPTAFYLCASSKRLGGVGNEQFFGPGTRLTVL.

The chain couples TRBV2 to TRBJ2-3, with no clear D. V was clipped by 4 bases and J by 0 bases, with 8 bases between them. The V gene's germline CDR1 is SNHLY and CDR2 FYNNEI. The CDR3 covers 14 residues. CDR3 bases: TGTGCCAGCAGTGTTAGTCCTAGCACAGATACGCAGTATTTT. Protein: CASSVSPSTDTQYF.

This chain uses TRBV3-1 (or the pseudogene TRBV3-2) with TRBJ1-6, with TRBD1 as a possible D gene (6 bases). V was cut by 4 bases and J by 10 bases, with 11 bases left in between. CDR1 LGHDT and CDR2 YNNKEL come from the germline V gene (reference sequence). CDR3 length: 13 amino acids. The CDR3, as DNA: TGTGCCAGCAGCCCTAACAGGGTCTCACCCCTCCACTTT. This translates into CASSPNRVSPLHF.

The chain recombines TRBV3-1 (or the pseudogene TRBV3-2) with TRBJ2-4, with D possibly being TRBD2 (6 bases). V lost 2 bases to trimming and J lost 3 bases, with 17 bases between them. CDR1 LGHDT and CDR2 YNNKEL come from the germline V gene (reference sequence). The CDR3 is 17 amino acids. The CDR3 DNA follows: TGTGCCAGCAGCCAAAAAGCGGGTGCCGGAGGCAAAAACATTCAGTACTTC. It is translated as CASSQKAGAGGKNIQYF.

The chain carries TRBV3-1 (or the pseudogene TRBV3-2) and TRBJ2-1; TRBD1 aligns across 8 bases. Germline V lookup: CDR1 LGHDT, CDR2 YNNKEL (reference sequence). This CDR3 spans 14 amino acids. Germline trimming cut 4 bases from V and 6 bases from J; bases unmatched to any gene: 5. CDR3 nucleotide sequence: TGTGCCAGCAGCCGCCTAGGACAGGGCAATGAGCAGTTCTTC. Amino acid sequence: CASSRLGQGNEQFF.

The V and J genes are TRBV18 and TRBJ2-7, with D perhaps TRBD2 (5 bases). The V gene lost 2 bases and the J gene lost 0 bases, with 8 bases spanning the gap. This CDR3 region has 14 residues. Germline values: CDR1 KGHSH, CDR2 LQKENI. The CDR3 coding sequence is TGTGCCAGCTCACCAGGCGGGCCCTCCTACGAGCAGTACTTC. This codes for CASSPGGPSYEQYF.

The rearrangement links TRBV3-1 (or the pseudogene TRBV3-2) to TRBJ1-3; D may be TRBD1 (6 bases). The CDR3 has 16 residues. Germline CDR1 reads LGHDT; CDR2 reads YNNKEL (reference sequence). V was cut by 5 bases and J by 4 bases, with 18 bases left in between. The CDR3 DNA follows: TGTGCCAGCAGCTACCACAGGGTTCCGGACGGAAACACCATATATTTT. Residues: CASSYHRVPDGNTIYF.

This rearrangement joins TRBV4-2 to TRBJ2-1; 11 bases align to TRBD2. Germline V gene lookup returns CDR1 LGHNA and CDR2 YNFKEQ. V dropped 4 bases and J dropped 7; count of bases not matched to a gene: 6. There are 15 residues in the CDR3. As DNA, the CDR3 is TGTGCCAGCAGCCGCATAGCGGGAGGGGGGAATGAGCAGTTCTTC. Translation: CASSRIAGGGNEQFF.

CDR3 region: CASSLVGNEKLFF. The CDR3 DNA follows: TGTGCCAGCAGCTTGGTAGGGAATGAAAAACTGTTTTTT. The J gene is TRBJ1-4, the V gene TRBV5-5; D gene ambiguous. V was pared by 0 bases and J by 5 bases, with 5 bases between. Germline CDR1 reads SGHKS; CDR2 reads YYEKEE (reference sequence). This CDR3 is built from 13 residues.

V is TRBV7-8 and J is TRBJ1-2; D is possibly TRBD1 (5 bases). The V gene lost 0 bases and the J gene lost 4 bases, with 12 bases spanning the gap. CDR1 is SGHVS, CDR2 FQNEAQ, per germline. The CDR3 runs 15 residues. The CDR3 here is CASSLASGLPYGYTF. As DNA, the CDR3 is TGTGCCAGCAGCTTAGCTTCAGGGCTCCCCTATGGCTACACCTTC.

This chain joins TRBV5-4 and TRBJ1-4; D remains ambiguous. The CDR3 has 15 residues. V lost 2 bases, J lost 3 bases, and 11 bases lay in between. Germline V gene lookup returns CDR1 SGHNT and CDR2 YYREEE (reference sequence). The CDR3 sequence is CASSFWAESNEKLFF. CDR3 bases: TGTGCCAGCAGCTTCTGGGCAGAGTCTAATGAAAAACTGTTTTTT.

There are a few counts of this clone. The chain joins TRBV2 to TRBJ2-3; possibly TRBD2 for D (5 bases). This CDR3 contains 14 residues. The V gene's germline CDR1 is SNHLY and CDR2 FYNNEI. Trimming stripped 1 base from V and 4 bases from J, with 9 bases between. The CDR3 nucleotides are TGTGCCAGCAGTGAAGGAGGGAGCGCAGATACGCAGTATTTT. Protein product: CASSEGGSADTQYF.

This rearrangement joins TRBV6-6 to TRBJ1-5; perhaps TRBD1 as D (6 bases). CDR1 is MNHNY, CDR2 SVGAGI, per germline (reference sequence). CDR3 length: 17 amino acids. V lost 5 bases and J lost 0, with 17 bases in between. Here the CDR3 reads CASSPGLQGYSNQPQHF. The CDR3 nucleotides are TGTGCCAGCAGTCCTGGTTTACAGGGCTATAGCAATCAGCCCCAGCATTTT.

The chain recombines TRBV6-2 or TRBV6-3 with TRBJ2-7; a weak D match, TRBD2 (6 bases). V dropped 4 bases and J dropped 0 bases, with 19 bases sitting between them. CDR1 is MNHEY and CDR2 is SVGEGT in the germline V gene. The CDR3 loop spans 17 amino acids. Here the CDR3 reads CASSFVVGGEDSYEQYF. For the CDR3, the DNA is TGTGCCAGCAGTTTTGTCGTCGGCGGGGAGGACTCCTACGAGCAGTACTTC.

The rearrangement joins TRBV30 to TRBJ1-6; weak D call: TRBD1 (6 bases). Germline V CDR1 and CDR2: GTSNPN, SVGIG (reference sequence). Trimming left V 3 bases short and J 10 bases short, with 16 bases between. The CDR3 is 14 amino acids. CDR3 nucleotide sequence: TGTGCCTGGAGCAGGACAGATTTGGGCTCACCCCTCCACTTT. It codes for CAWSRTDLGSPLHF.

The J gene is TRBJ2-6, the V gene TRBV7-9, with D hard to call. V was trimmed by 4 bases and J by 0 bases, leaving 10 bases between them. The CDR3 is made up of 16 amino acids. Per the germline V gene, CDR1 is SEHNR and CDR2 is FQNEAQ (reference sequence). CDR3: CASSSGRSSGANVLTF. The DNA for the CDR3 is TGTGCCAGCAGCTCAGGACGGTCCTCTGGGGCCAACGTCCTGACTTTC.

CDR3 loop: CASSYSGTTSTGELFF. In nucleotides, the CDR3 is TGTGCCAGCAGTTACTCCGGGACCACCTCCACCGGGGAGCTGTTTTTT. This chain links TRBV6-5 with TRBJ2-2; D is tentatively TRBD1 or TRBD2 (5 bases each). The CDR3 extends over 16 amino acids. In germline, CDR1 is MNHEY, CDR2 SVGAGI. Trimming left V 0 bases short and J 4 bases short, with 12 bases between.

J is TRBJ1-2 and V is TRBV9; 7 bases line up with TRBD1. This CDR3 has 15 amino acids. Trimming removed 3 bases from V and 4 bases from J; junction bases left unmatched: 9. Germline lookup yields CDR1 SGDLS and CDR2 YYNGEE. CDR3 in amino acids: CASSEEQGLLYGYTF. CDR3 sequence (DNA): TGTGCCAGCAGCGAGGAACAGGGGCTCCTCTATGGCTACACCTTC.

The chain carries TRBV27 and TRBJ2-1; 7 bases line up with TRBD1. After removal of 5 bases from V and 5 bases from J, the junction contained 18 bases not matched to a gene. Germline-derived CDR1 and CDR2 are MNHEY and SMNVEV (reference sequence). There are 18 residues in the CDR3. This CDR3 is CASSPHPLGQLADNEQFF. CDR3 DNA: TGTGCCAGCAGTCCTCACCCCTTGGGACAGCTGGCCGACAATGAGCAGTTCTTC.

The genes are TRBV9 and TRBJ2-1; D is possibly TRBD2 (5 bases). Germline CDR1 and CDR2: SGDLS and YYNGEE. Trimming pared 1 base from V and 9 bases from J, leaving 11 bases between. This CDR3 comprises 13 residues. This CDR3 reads CASSVIGGGEQFF. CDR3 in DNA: TGTGCCAGCAGCGTAATTGGTGGAGGTGAGCAGTTCTTC.

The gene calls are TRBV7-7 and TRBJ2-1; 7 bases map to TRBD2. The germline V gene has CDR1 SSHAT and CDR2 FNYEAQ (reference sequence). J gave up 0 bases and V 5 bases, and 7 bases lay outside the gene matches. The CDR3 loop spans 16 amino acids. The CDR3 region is CASSRDYDSSYNEQFF. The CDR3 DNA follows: TGTGCCAGCAGCCGGGACTATGATTCCTCCTACAATGAGCAGTTCTTC.

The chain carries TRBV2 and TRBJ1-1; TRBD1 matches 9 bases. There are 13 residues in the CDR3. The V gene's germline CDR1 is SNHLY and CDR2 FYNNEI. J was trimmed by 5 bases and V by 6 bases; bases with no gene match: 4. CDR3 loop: CASSRQGETEAFF. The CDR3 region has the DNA TGTGCCAGCAGCCGACAGGGGGAGACTGAAGCTTTCTTT. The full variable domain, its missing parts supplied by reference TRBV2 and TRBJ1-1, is EPEVTQTPSHQVTQMGQEVILRCVPISNHLYFYWYRQILGQKVEFLVSFYNNEISEKSEIFDDQFSVERPDGSNFTLKIRSTKLEDSAMYFCASSRQGETEAFFGQGTRLTVV.

The CDR3 coding sequence is TGTGCCAGCAGCCAAACAGATCAGCCCCAGCATTTT. As protein: CASSQTDQPQHF. V and J are TRBV3-1 (or the pseudogene TRBV3-2) and TRBJ1-5, with D unresolved. V lost 2 bases to trimming and J lost 5 bases, with 4 bases between them. Germline V gene lookup returns CDR1 LGHDT and CDR2 YNNKEL (reference sequence). CDR3 length: 12 amino acids.

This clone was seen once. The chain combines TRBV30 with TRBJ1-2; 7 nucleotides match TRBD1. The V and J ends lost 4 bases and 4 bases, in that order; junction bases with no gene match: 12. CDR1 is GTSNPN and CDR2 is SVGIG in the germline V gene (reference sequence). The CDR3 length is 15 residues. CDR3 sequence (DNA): TGTGCCTGGACCGTGACAGGGACTGGGCCCTATGGCTACACCTTC. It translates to CAWTVTGTGPYGYTF.

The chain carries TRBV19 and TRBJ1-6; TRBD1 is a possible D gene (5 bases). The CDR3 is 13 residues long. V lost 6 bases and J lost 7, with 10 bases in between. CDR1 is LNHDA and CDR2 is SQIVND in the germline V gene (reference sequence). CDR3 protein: CASRPGWNSPLHF. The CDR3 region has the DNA TGTGCCAGTAGACCAGGGTGGAATTCACCCCTCCACTTT.

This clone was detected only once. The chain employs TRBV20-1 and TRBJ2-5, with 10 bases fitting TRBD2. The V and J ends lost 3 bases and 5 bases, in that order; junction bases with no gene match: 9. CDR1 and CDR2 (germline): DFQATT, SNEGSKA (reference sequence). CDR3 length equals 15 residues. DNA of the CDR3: TGCAGTGCTAGTACGACAGCGGGAGGGCGGGAGACCCAGTACTTC. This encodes CSASTTAGGRETQYF.

CDR3 nucleotides: TGTGCCAGTACACGGGGCGCGGGGTACAATGAGCAGTTCTTC. Translating it yields CASTRGAGYNEQFF. This chain joins TRBV19 and TRBJ2-1; TRBD2 is a possible D gene (6 bases). Germline V gives CDR1 LNHDA, CDR2 SQIVND (reference sequence). This CDR3 contains 14 residues. With 7 bases removed from V and 4 bases from J, the gap between germline ends came to 14 bases.

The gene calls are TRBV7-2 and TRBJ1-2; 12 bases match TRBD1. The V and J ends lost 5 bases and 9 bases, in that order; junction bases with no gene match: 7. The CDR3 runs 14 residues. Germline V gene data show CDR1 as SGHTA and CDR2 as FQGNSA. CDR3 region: CASSPGQGAYRYTF. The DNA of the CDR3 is TGTGCCAGCAGCCCGGGACAGGGGGCTTATCGCTACACCTTC.